Shown below are 10 T cell receptor beta chains from a single sample sequenced in a study of blood T cell repertoires in COVID-19. Profiling relied on immunoSEQ multiplex PCR, and the TCRdb table lists in-frame clones only, not all of them. The table records around 60,000 clones, about nine tenths of them present only once. Sequenced input: peripheral blood. The receptors shown here come from an older woman with active COVID-19.

The genes are TRBV7-2 and TRBJ2-2, with a tentative D call TRBD1 (6 bases). The germline CDR1 and CDR2 sequences are SGHTA and FQGNSA. V was clipped by 1 base and J by 5 bases, with 11 bases between them. The length of the CDR3 is 15 residues. Here the CDR3 reads CASSLGGPGTGELFF. The CDR3 region has the DNA TGTGCCAGCAGCTTAGGGGGGCCGGGGACCGGGGAGCTGTTTTTT.

The chain joins TRBV6-5 to TRBJ2-1; D call uncertain. V was trimmed by 2 bases and J by 2 bases, leaving 10 bases between them. The length of the CDR3 is 15 residues. CDR1 and CDR2 from the germline V gene are MNHEY and SVGAGI. This CDR3 is CASSYTQAAYNEQFF. For the CDR3, the DNA is TGTGCCAGCAGTTACACGCAGGCCGCCTACAATGAGCAGTTCTTC.

The rearrangement joins TRBV19 to TRBJ1-6; TRBD1 might be the D (5 bases). V was pared by 4 bases and J by 7 bases, with 8 bases between. In germline, CDR1 is LNHDA, CDR2 SQIVND (reference sequence). This CDR3 has 13 residues. The CDR3 spells CASSTGYNSPLHF. In DNA form, the CDR3 reads TGTGCCAGTAGTACAGGGTACAATTCACCCCTCCACTTT.

The V call is TRBV19, the J call TRBJ1-5; D ambiguous. The CDR3 runs to 15 residues. V was pared by 4 bases and J by 4 bases, with 14 bases between. Germline CDR1 reads LNHDA; CDR2 reads SQIVND (reference sequence). As DNA, the CDR3 is TGTGCCAGTAGTACAGTATGGACTACTAATCAGCCCCAGCATTTT. It is translated as CASSTVWTTNQPQHF.

CDR3 residues: CASSSSSYEQYF. CDR3 coding DNA: TGTGCCAGCAGCTCTAGCTCCTACGAGCAGTACTTC. This chain connects TRBV7-2 to TRBJ2-7; unclear D gene. CDR3 length: 12 residues. The V and J ends lost 4 bases and 0 bases respectively, with 4 bases between them. CDR1 is SGHTA and CDR2 is FQGNSA in the germline V gene.

This clone has a single count. The J gene is TRBJ2-7, the V gene TRBV20-1; D ambiguous. Trimming left V 8 bases short and J 4 bases short, with 9 bases between. CDR1 and CDR2 (germline): DFQATT, SNEGSKA (reference sequence). CDR3 length: 10 residues. The CDR3 nucleotides read TGCAGTTTCCCCCCATACGAGCAGTACTTC. It specifies CSFPPYEQYF.

V is TRBV7-6 and J is TRBJ1-6; D is possibly TRBD1 (6 bases). The V gene's germline CDR1 is SGHVS and CDR2 FNYEAQ. This CDR3 region has 16 residues. Trimming took off 1 base at V and 6 bases at J, with 13 bases between the two ends. The CDR3: CASSLEGGIPNSPLHF. CDR3 nucleotide sequence: TGTGCCAGCAGCTTAGAGGGGGGGATACCTAATTCACCCCTCCACTTT.

The V gene is TRBV12-3 or TRBV12-4, the J gene TRBJ2-7; the match to TRBD1 covers 7 bases. Losses at the gene ends were 5 bases for V and 5 bases for J; bases not matched to a gene: 6. The CDR3 spans 13 residues. The CDR3: CASSPTTGDEQYF. In DNA form, the CDR3 reads TGTGCCAGCAGTCCGACCACAGGGGACGAGCAGTACTTC.

V is TRBV4-1 and J is TRBJ2-2; 7 nucleotides align to TRBD1. V gave up 4 bases and J gave up 4 bases; unmatched junction bases: 18. The CDR3 is 19 amino acids. Germline V gene lookup returns CDR1 MGHRA and CDR2 YSYEKL. The CDR3 DNA reads TGCGCCAGCAGCCTCTTCGGGTTAGGGGGCGTTTCGAGCACCGGGGAGCTGTTTTTT. Translated, it gives CASSLFGLGGVSSTGELFF.

This chain joins TRBV19 and TRBJ1-1, with TRBD1 identical over 7 bases. Germline V gene sequence: CDR1 LNHDA, CDR2 SQIVND (reference sequence). The CDR3 has 14 residues. J gave up 1 base and V 4 bases, and 3 bases lay outside the gene matches. The CDR3 is CASSRDRQNTEAFF. CDR3 nucleotide sequence: TGTGCCAGTAGTAGGGACAGACAGAACACTGAAGCTTTCTTT.